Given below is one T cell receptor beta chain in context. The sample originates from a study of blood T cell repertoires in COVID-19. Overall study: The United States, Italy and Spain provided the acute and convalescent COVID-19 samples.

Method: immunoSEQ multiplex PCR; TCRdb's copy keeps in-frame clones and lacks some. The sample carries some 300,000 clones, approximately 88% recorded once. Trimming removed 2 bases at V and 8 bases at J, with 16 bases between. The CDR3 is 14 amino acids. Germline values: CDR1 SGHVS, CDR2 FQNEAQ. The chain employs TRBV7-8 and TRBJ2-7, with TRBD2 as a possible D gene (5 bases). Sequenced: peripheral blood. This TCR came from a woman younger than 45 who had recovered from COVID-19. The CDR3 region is CASSLNLAAVKQYF. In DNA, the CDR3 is TGTGCCAGCAGCTTAAATTTAGCAGCGGTAAAGCAGTACTTC.